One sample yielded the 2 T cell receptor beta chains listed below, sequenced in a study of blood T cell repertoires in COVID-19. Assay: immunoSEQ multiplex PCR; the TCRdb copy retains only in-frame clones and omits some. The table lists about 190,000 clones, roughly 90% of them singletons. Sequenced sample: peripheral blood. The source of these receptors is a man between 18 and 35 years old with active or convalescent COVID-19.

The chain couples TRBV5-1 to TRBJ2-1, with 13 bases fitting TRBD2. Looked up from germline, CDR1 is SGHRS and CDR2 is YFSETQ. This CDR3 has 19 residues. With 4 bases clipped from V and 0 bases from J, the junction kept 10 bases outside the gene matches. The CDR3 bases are TGCGCCAGCAGCGTAAGACTAGCGGGGGGTTTAGGCTCCTACAATGAGCAGTTCTTC. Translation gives CASSVRLAGGLGSYNEQFF.

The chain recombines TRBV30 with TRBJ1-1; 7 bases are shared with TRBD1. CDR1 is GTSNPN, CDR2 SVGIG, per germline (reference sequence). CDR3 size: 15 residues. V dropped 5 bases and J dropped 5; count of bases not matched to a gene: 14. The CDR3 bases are TGTGCCTGGGGCCGGGACAGCCCTATTTTGACTGAAGCTTTCTTT. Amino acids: CAWGRDSPILTEAFF.